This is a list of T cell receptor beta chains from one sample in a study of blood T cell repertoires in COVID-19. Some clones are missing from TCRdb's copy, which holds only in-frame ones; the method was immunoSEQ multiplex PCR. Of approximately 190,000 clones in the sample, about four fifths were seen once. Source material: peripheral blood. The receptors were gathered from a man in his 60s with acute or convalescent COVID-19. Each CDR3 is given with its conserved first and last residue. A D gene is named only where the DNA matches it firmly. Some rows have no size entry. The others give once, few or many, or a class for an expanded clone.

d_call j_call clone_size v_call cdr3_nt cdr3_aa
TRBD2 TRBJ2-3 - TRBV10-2 TGCGCCAGCAGGGGGACTAGCGGGAGACCGTTAAGCACAGATACGCAGTATTTT CASRGTSGRPLSTDTQYF
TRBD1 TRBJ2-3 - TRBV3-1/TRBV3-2 TGTGCCAGCAGCCAAGTACAGGGGGTGTTTACAGATACGCAGTATTTT CASSQVQGVFTDTQYF
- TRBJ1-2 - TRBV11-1 TGTGCCAGCACACCCTACAACTATGGCTACACCTTC CASTPYNYGYTF
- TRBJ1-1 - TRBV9 TGTGCCAGCAGCGTAGACACCTTCACTGAAGCTTTCTTT CASSVDTFTEAFF
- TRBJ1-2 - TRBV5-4 TGTGCCAGCAGACGCGGGGGGGCCAACTATGGCTACACCTTC CASRRGGANYGYTF
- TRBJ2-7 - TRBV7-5 TGTGTCAGAAGCGGGGGGACAGGGGTTTCCTACGAGCAGTACTTC CVRSGGTGVSYEQYF
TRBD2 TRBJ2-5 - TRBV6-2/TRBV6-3 TGTGCCAGCAGTTTCGGGGGGGACGGGGAGACCCAGTACTTC CASSFGGDGETQYF
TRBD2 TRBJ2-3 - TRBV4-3 TGCGCCAGCAGCCCGTATTCGGGGGGGACAGATACGCAGTATTTT CASSPYSGGTDTQYF
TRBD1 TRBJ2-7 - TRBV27 TGTGCCAGCAGCCGACAGGGGGGGTTGGCCGAGCAGTACTTC CASSRQGGLAEQYF
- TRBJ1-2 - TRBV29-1 TGCAGCGTGTCCCAGGGGTCCTCGGGAAACTATGGCTACACCTTC CSVSQGSSGNYGYTF
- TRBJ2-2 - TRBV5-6 TGTGCCAGCAGCTTAGCCCCTGAAACAAGGGGCCTGAACACCGGGGAGCTGTTTTTT CASSLAPETRGLNTGELFF
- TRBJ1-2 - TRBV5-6 TGTGCCAGCAGCTTGGAGCGGGGGGCGGGTGGCTACACCTTC CASSLERGAGGYTF
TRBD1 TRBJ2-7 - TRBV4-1 TGCGCCAGCAGCCAAGAGGGGACAGGCTATAGTTACGAGCAGTACTTC CASSQEGTGYSYEQYF
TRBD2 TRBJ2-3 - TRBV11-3 TGTGCCAGCAGTTTTAGCGGGGGGGCGGTAGATACGCAGTATTTT CASSFSGGAVDTQYF
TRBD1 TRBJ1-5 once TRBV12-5 TGTGCTAGTGGTTTGGTCGTGGGACAGCGAAATCAGCCCCAGCATTTT CASGLVVGQRNQPQHF
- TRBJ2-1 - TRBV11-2 TGTGCCAGCAGCTTGTCTGTGGTAAAAAACGGGAATGAGCAGTTCTTC CASSLSVVKNGNEQFF
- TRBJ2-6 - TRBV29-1 TGCAGCGGCGGGACTGGGGCCAACGTCCTGACTTTC CSGGTGANVLTF
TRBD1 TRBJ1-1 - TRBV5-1 TGCGCCAGCAGCTTGGCCGGGACAGGGGGCTGGAGCACTGAAGCTTTCTTT CASSLAGTGGWSTEAFF
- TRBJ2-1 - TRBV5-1 TGCGCCAGCAGCTTGAGAGAGGGAGTTGAGAAGTATGAGCAGTTCTTC CASSLREGVEKYEQFF
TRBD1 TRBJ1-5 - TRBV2 TGTGCCAGCAGCCCGCAACCGGACAGGCCCAATCAGCCCCAGCATTTT CASSPQPDRPNQPQHF
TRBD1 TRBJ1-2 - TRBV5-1 TGCGCCAGCAGCTTGGACAGGGGCTATGGCTACACCTTC CASSLDRGYGYTF
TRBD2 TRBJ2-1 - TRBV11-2 TGTGCCAGCAGCTTTGGGACTAGTTTCGGATATGAGCAGTTCTTC CASSFGTSFGYEQFF
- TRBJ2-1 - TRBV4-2 TGTGCCAGCAGACGCTCAAACGGGGATGAGCAGTTCTTC CASRRSNGDEQFF
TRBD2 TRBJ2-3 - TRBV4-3 TGCGCCAGCAGCCAAGGAGCGGGGGGAGTGGGGTCCAACACGCAGTATTTT CASSQGAGGVGSNTQYF
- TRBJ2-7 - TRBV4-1 TGCGCCAGCAGCCAAGATGTATTCGGTGAGGCTCCCGAGCAGTACTTC CASSQDVFGEAPEQYF
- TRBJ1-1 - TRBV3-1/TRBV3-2 TGTGCCAGCAGCCCACGGCGGCACCCGAACACTGAAGCTTTCTTT CASSPRRHPNTEAFF
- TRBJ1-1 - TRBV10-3 TGTGCCATCAGTCCTCTTCGGGACACTGAAGCTTTCTTT CAISPLRDTEAFF
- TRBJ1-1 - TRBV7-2 TGTGCCAGCAGCCTAGCCGTCGGCACTGAAGCTTTCTTT CASSLAVGTEAFF
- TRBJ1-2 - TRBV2 TGTGCCACCTTAACAAGGGGTGGGGCAGGTGGCTACACCTTC CATLTRGGAGGYTF
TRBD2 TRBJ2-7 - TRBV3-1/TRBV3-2 TGTGCCAGCAGTCCCGGGACTACTGGCGAGCAGTACTTC CASSPGTTGEQYF
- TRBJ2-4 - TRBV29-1 TGCAGCGTTGAATTTAGTGGAGGAAACATTCAGTACTTC CSVEFSGGNIQYF
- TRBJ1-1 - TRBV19 TGTGCCAGTAGTATGTCCAGAAACACTGAAGCTTTCTTT CASSMSRNTEAFF
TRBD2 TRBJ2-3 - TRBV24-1 TGTGCCACCAGCGCCCTAGCGGGAGGAGGGACAGATACGCAGTATTTT CATSALAGGGTDTQYF
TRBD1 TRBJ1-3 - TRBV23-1 TGCGCCAGCAGTAGGGACAGTGGAAACACCATATATTTT CASSRDSGNTIYF
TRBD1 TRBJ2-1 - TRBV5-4 TGTGCCACTGCTGGGACAGGGGGCTATGACAATGAGCAGTTCTTC CATAGTGGYDNEQFF
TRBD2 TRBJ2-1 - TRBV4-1 TGCGCCAGCAGCCAGGTGGTAGCGGGAGTCGGAAGTGAGCAGTTCTTC CASSQVVAGVGSEQFF
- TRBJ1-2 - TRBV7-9 TGTGCCAGCAGCCGAAATCTTGGACAAAAAACTAACTATGGCTACACCTTC CASSRNLGQKTNYGYTF
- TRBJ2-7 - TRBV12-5 TGTGCTAGTGGTTTGTCATCCGGGACAAGAACCTGGTATTACGAGCAGTACTTC CASGLSSGTRTWYYEQYF
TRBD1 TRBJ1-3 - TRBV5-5 TGTGCCAGCAGCGCCCTGACAGGGGCAGACACCATATATTTT CASSALTGADTIYF
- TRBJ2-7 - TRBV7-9 TGTGCCAGCAGCAACGAGGGCTACGAGCAGTACTTC CASSNEGYEQYF
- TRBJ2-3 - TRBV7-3 TGTGCCAGCAGCCCCAGGGGCCGGAATACGCAGTATTTT CASSPRGRNTQYF
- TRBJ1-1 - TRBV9 TGTGCCAGCAGCGGAGGGACATGGGACACTGAAGCTTTCTTT CASSGGTWDTEAFF